The 10 T cell receptor beta chains reported below all come from one sample, sequenced in a study of T cells after posttransplantation cyclophosphamide. Sequenced by immunoSEQ multiplex PCR; TCRdb stores in-frame clones only, minus some. The sample shows 6,000 to 9,500 clones, none of them appearing just once. Busulfan-fludarabine conditioning, marrow transplant, and cyclophosphamide on days +3 and +4 were administered. The sequencing used PBMCs, collected after allogeneic stem cell transplant with posttransplant cyclophosphamide. The origin of the receptors is a young adult male patient who received an allogeneic stem cell transplant from an unrelated donor, was CMV-positive, and had acute and chronic GVHD. The graft donor may be the source of some T cells.

This clone was seen many times. The chain links TRBV5-8 to TRBJ2-3, with D hard to call. With 4 bases removed from V and 6 bases from J, the gap between germline ends came to 9 bases. The germline V gene encodes CDR1 SGHTS and CDR2 YDEGEE. The length of the CDR3 is 12 residues. The CDR3 reads CASSTDGDTQYF. The CDR3 DNA reads as TGTGCCAGCAGCACCGACGGGGATACGCAGTATTTT.

This clone was recorded a few times. Relative to the germline gene, one junction end is altered; a read error may explain this. The chain is built from TRBV7-8 and TRBJ1-1, with D perhaps matching TRBD1 (6 bases). The CDR3 sequence is 15 residues long. Per the germline V gene, CDR1 is SGHVS and CDR2 is FQNEAQ. The CDR3 sequence is CAGSLRGTRNTEAFF. The CDR3 bases are TGTGCCGGCAGCCTAAGAGGGACAAGAAACACTGAAGCTTTCTTT.

This clone was seen ten or more times. The rearrangement uses TRBV6-1 and TRBJ1-4; TRBD1 matches 9 bases. CDR1 is MNHNS and CDR2 is SASEGT in the germline V gene. J lost 11 bases, V lost 8 bases, and 6 bases had no gene match. The CDR3 sequence is 12 residues long. The CDR3 sequence is CASDDGQGKLFF. The CDR3 nucleotides are TGTGCCAGCGATGATGGACAGGGGAAACTGTTTTTT.

This clone was seen many times. The chain uses TRBV27 and TRBJ2-5; TRBD2 agrees at 14 bases. Germline CDR1 MNHEY, CDR2 SMNVEV (reference sequence). The V and J ends lost 5 bases and 4 bases, in that order; junction bases with no gene match: 15. The CDR3 covers 19 residues. The CDR3 region is CASSVTGTSGGRGGETQYF. CDR3 bases: TGTGCCAGCAGTGTAACCGGGACTAGCGGGGGAAGGGGGGGAGAGACCCAGTACTTC.

This clone has at least ten counts. This sequence joins TRBV9 and TRBJ2-7, with 8 bases matching TRBD1. Trimming removed 2 bases from V and 3 bases from J; junction bases left unmatched: 4. Germline values: CDR1 SGDLS, CDR2 YYNGEE. The CDR3 consists of 14 residues. CDR3 DNA sequence: TGTGCCAGCAGCGTCGGGGACAGGAGCTACGAGCAGTACTTC. The encoded protein is CASSVGDRSYEQYF.

In its sample, this clone ranks as medium-sized (0.01 to 0.1%). V is TRBV10-3 and J is TRBJ1-5; D gene uncertain. The CDR3 extends over 13 amino acids. Germline V gene lookup returns CDR1 ENHRY and CDR2 SYGVKD. V dropped 6 bases and J dropped 3 bases, with 9 bases sitting between them. The CDR3 nucleotides read TGTGCCATCAGGCCAGGCTTCAATCAGCCCCAGCATTTT. This codes for CAIRPGFNQPQHF.

The chain uses TRBV27 and TRBJ2-5, with a weak D call TRBD1 (6 bases). The J call may be incorrect, as the DNA end agrees better with TRBJ2-7. This CDR3 region has 14 residues. Germline V lookup: CDR1 MNHEY, CDR2 SMNVEV (reference sequence). CDR3 nucleotide sequence: TGTGCCAGCAGTCGACAGGTGACTTCCTACGAGCAGTACTTC. Translation: CASSRQVTSYEQYF.

This clone has a count of ten or more. J is TRBJ1-1 and V is TRBV7-6; TRBD1 might be the D (6 bases). Looked up from germline, CDR1 is SGHVS and CDR2 is FNYEAQ. There are 16 residues in the CDR3. The V end was cut by 5 bases, the J end by 5 bases, with 21 bases between. CDR3 sequence: CASSRLGGAIRTEAFF. In DNA form, the CDR3 reads TGTGCCAGCAGCCGCCTAGGGGGGGCCATCAGGACTGAAGCTTTCTTT.

This clone was picked up many times. The V gene is TRBV6-5, the J gene TRBJ2-3; 9 bases are shared with TRBD1. V lost 7 bases to trimming and J lost 1 base; unmatched junction nucleotides: 6. The CDR3 has 15 amino acids. From germline, CDR1 is MNHEY and CDR2 SVGAGI. The CDR3 DNA reads as TGTGCCAGCACCCCGGGACAGGGAGGCACAGATACGCAGTATTTT. This codes for CASTPGQGGTDTQYF.

This clone showed up many times. V gene TRBV21-1 combines with J gene TRBJ2-7; TRBD1 reflects the table's D call only, with no check against the DNA. TRBV21-1 is a recognized pseudogene. This CDR3 region has 15 residues. CDR3 coding DNA: TGTGCCACCAGGGCCGGCAGGGGTGACTCCTACGAGCAGTACGTC. This gives the protein CATRAGRGDSYEQYV.